A selection of T cell receptor beta chains follows, all from one sample in a study of blood T cells in healthy people across ages. TCRdb analysed the 5' RACE reads with MiXCR anew, one entry per CDR3 protein. Among roughly 550,000 distinct CDR3 sequences listed, 24% were seen once. These records were also assigned to another study, of T cells of mothers and their children.

Sequenced sample: blood. These receptors all come from a boy between 10 and 17 years old in good health. Both conserved end residues are part of each CDR3. Clone sizes are given selectively: once, few, many, or a class where the clone is expanded.

J | V | size | CDR3
TRBJ1-1 | TRBV7-9 | few | CASSSGLISNTEAFF
TRBJ2-5 | TRBV5-1 | few | CASSLEARSEKTQYF
TRBJ2-3 | TRBV9 | . | CASSVTGGEGTDTQYF
TRBJ2-5 | TRBV20-1 | . | CSARDVSGLAGVRETQYF
. | TRBV25-1 | . | CASSELIGTGAIEQYF
TRBJ2-5 | TRBV15 | . | CATSRDPSETQYF
TRBJ1-1 | TRBV5-1 | . | CASSWDVTGGTAEAFF
TRBJ1-2 | TRBV4-2 | many | CASSQDQGRDGYTF
TRBJ2-7 | TRBV5-6 | . | CASSLWDRPSYEQYF
TRBJ1-5 | TRBV7-8 | . | CASSWAFVGTVSNQPQHF
TRBJ1-2 | TRBV28 | few | CASSFGDRLGYGYTF
TRBJ1-6 | TRBV4-1 | . | CASSQGTSYNSPLHF
TRBJ1-1 | TRBV5-1 | few | CASSLVVRGPGTEAFF
TRBJ2-3 | TRBV5-5 | . | CASSFGSFTDTQYF
TRBJ2-1 | TRBV7-9 | . | CASSRGLRLMSPYNEQFF
TRBJ2-1 | TRBV12-5 | many | CASGFTPGHEQFF
TRBJ2-2 | TRBV9 | . | CASKGLAGGELFF
TRBJ1-3 | TRBV6-6 | . | CATWLGNTIYF
. | TRBV28 | few | CASSPGGVLTYEQYF
TRBJ2-7 | TRBV4-1 | . | CASSQERAGTHEQYF
TRBJ1-1 | TRBV6-5 | . | CASSKQNTEAFF
TRBJ2-3 | TRBV27 | . | CASRALGTDTQYF
TRBJ2-5 | TRBV7-2 | . | CASSLQLAGQETQYF
TRBJ1-2 | TRBV4-3 | . | CASSQYRDGNNYGYTF
TRBJ1-4 | TRBV12-3/TRBV12-4 | few | CASRPSARGLGEKLFF
TRBJ2-7 | TRBV28 | few | CASSLSEGSYEQYF
TRBJ1-1 | TRBV28 | . | CASSKLKPWPSMNTEAFF
TRBJ2-5 | TRBV28 | . | CASSPVGGLAGQETQYF
TRBJ1-1 | TRBV20-1 | few | CSASWPLRSGSTEAFF
TRBJ2-7 | TRBV4-3 | few | CASSQDEGQGYEQYF
TRBJ2-3 | TRBV20-1 | few | CSARAPLAATDTQYF
TRBJ2-2 | TRBV11-3 | many | CASSFMSGTGELFF
TRBJ2-7 | TRBV9 | few | CASSAEGTSYEQYF
TRBJ2-5 | TRBV5-1 | many | CASSFMLAGEWETQYF
TRBJ1-6 | TRBV12-3/TRBV12-4 | few | CASSLWQWSSYNSPLHF
TRBJ2-5 | TRBV20-1 | . | CSAREVGFQETQYF
TRBJ2-5 | TRBV7-9 | . | CASSLERFGGETQYF
TRBJ2-7 | TRBV5-4 | few | CASSLFPRLDDEQHF
TRBJ1-4 | TRBV6-5 | few | CASSYSRRPTTNEKLFF
. | TRBV12-3/TRBV12-4 | few | CASTTKFGTDSYEQYF
. | TRBV29-1 | few | CSVVQDYEQYF
TRBJ2-7 | TRBV20-1 | . | CSAREPRGPEYEQYF
TRBJ2-6 | TRBV16 | few | CASSPNGANVLTF
TRBJ2-7 | TRBV28 | . | CASSLSTHLTYEQYF
TRBJ2-7 | TRBV7-6 | few | CASSLAGQADEQYF
TRBJ1-4 | TRBV6-5 | few | CASSHWTGSSEKLFF
TRBJ2-5 | TRBV12-3/TRBV12-4 | many | CASRREETQYF